One sample yielded the 26 T cell receptor beta chains listed below, sequenced in a study of T-cell reconstitution after alpha-beta-depleted transplantation in children. It was with unique molecular identifiers that the TCRbeta library was prepared. TCRdb reprocessed the PCR reads via MiXCR and lists one record per CDR3 protein. The profile shows roughly 150,000 distinct CDR3 sequences, more than 9.5% of them singletons. Source: PBMCs, taken before TCRalphabeta/CD19-depleted stem cell transplant. Receptors were obtained from a boy aged 2-15 years with acute myeloid leukemia, due to receive a stem cell transplant.

This sequence joins TRBV20-1 and TRBJ2-3; perhaps TRBD1 as D (6 bases). Trimming took 7 bases from V and 3 from J, leaving 11 bases between them. CDR3 length: 12 residues. Germline assignment: CDR1 DFQATT and CDR2 SNEGSKA (reference sequence). The CDR3 region is CSVQGLTDTQYF. In nucleotides, the CDR3 is TGCAGTGTTCAGGGGTTGACAGATACGCAGTATTTT.

This clonotype occurred many times. The chain recombines TRBV29-1 with TRBJ2-7; D is unresolved. The CDR3 sequence is 14 residues long. In germline, CDR1 is SQVTM, CDR2 ANQGSEA. With 7 bases removed from V and 0 bases from J, the gap between germline ends came to 16 bases. The CDR3 loop reads CSASQDGYSYEQYF. The CDR3 nucleotides read TGCAGCGCCAGCCAGGACGGTTACTCCTACGAGCAGTACTTC.

This clonotype was observed a handful of times. CDR3 region: CSASGTGENYGYTF. The CDR3 nucleotides are TGCAGTGCTTCCGGGACAGGGGAAAACTATGGCTACACCTTC. The chain recombines TRBV20-1 with TRBJ1-2, with 10 bases that match TRBD1. Germline-derived CDR1 and CDR2 are DFQATT and SNEGSKA (reference sequence). With V trimmed by 5 bases and J by 2 bases, 5 bases remained unmatched. This CDR3 is 14 amino acids long.

This clonotype came up many times. The J gene is TRBJ2-3, the V gene TRBV29-1, with 13 nucleotides matching TRBD2. Germline CDR1 SQVTM, CDR2 ANQGSEA. The CDR3 contains 14 residues. J gave up 6 bases and V 6 bases, and 6 bases lay outside the gene matches. In nucleotides, the CDR3 is TGCAGCGTCCTGGGACTAGCGGGAATGGATACGCAGTATTTT. Translating it yields CSVLGLAGMDTQYF.

The chain recombines TRBV5-1 with TRBJ1-1, with D hard to call. Germline loops: CDR1 SGHRS, CDR2 YFSETQ. V was trimmed by 0 bases and J by 1 base, leaving 10 bases between them. The CDR3 runs 15 residues. In DNA form, the CDR3 reads TGCGCCAGCAGCTTGGGTCCGGGGAAGAACACTGAAGCTTTCTTT. This gives the protein CASSLGPGKNTEAFF.

This clonotype was recorded many times. This chain links TRBV5-1 with TRBJ1-1, with D hard to call. The CDR3 runs to 13 residues. Germline assignment: CDR1 SGHRS and CDR2 YFSETQ. Trimming shortened V by 3 bases and J by 1 base, and 7 bases separated the two germline ends. Here the CDR3 DNA reads TGCGCCAGCAGCTGGAAGGGGAACACTGAAGCTTTCTTT. Amino acid sequence: CASSWKGNTEAFF. Together with reference TRBV5-1 and TRBJ1-1, the CDR3 gives the full variable domain: KAGVTQTPRYLIKTRGQQVTLSCSPISGHRSVSWYQQTPGQGLQFLFEYFSETQRNKGNFPGRFSGRQFSNSRSEMNVSTLELGDSALYLCASSWKGNTEAFFGQGTRLTVV.

Many counts were recorded for this clonotype. The chain is built from TRBV7-2 and TRBJ1-1; maybe TRBD1 (6 bases). Germline-derived CDR1 and CDR2 are SGHTA and FQGNSA. This CDR3 has 14 residues. V lost 3 bases, J lost 0 bases, and 8 bases lay in between. The CDR3 is CASSFRGMNTEAFF. The CDR3 nucleotides read TGTGCCAGCAGCTTCAGGGGTATGAACACTGAAGCTTTCTTT.

This clonotype was picked up many times. V and J are TRBV3-1 and TRBJ1-2; D is possibly TRBD1 (5 bases). V lost 1 base and J 8 bases, leaving 14 bases between the germline ends. The CDR3 sequence is 14 residues long. The germline CDR1 and CDR2 sequences are LGHDT and YNNKEL (reference sequence). The CDR3, as DNA: TGTGCCAGCAGCCAAGCTGGGGGAACAGAAGGCTACACCTTC. This codes for CASSQAGGTEGYTF.

At least ten counts were recorded for this clonotype. The genes are TRBV3-1 and TRBJ2-5; perhaps TRBD2 as D (5 bases). The CDR3 loop spans 14 amino acids. Trimming took 3 bases from V and 2 from J, leaving 10 bases between them. The germline CDR1 and CDR2 sequences are LGHDT and YNNKEL (reference sequence). The CDR3 coding sequence is TGTGCCAGCAGCCACGACTATTCACAAGAGACCCAGTACTTC. Translating gives CASSHDYSQETQYF.

At least ten counts were recorded for this clonotype. The CDR3, as DNA: TGCAGCGTAACAGGGGGGGCCAACGTCCTGACTTTC. Amino acid sequence: CSVTGGANVLTF. The chain couples TRBV29-1 to TRBJ2-6; D perhaps matches TRBD1 (6 bases). The length of the CDR3 is 12 residues. Germline V CDR1 and CDR2: SQVTM, ANQGSEA. V was clipped by 6 bases and J by 4 bases, with 7 bases between them.

This clonotype came up many times. The chain employs TRBV27 and TRBJ2-4, with D possibly matching TRBD2 (6 bases). Germline V gene lookup returns CDR1 MNHEY and CDR2 SMNVEV (reference sequence). The CDR3 sequence is 15 residues long. The ends were cut back, 8 bases at V and 0 bases at J, with 14 bases in the middle. DNA for the CDR3: TGTGCCAGCCCCGGGGTAGCGGTAGCCAAAAACATTCAGTACTTC. This codes for CASPGVAVAKNIQYF.

To note about this clonotype: A read error may be the cause here, since a much bigger clone is one base away. The chain is built from TRBV3-1 and TRBJ2-1; TRBD2 matches 13 bases. The germline CDR1 and CDR2 sequences are LGHDT and YNNKEL (reference sequence). This CDR3 region has 18 residues. CDR3 DNA sequence: TGTGCCTGCAGTCGACTTACTAGCGGGAGGGCCTCGTACAATGAGCAGTTCTTC. This sequence encodes CACSRLTSGRASYNEQFF.

This clonotype showed up many times. The V call is TRBV18, the J call TRBJ1-5, with D possibly being TRBD1 (5 bases). The CDR3 is made up of 15 amino acids. Germline assignment: CDR1 KGHSH and CDR2 LQKENI. Trimming shortened V by 6 bases and J by 6 bases, and 18 bases separated the two germline ends. This CDR3 reads CASSPLGGFSQPQHF. Written as DNA, the CDR3 is TGTGCCAGCTCCCCGTTGGGGGGATTCTCTCAGCCCCAGCATTTT.

Ten or more counts support this clonotype. The chain joins TRBV5-1 to TRBJ2-7; 8 nucleotides agree with TRBD1. Unmatched junction bases numbered 10, after V lost 7 bases and J lost 4 bases. The CDR3 runs 14 residues. CDR1 and CDR2 (germline): SGHRS, YFSETQ. CDR3 bases: TGCGCCAGCTCACCCCGGGACAGGTTGTACGAGCAGTACTTC. This sequence encodes CASSPRDRLYEQYF.

This clonotype was observed many times. The DNA of the CDR3 is TGTGCCATCAGTGAGTCGGGCAGGGCCAATCAGCCCCAGCATTTT. Its protein is CAISESGRANQPQHF. The V call is TRBV10-3, the J call TRBJ1-5; a possible D gene is TRBD1 (5 bases). The CDR3 consists of 15 residues. Germline-derived CDR1 and CDR2 are ENHRY and SYGVKD. V lost 0 bases and J 3 bases, leaving 9 bases between the germline ends.

There are many counts of this clonotype. The chain couples TRBV19 to TRBJ1-2, with D possibly matching TRBD1 (5 bases). V lost 10 bases and J 3 bases, leaving 21 bases between the germline ends. The CDR3 is made up of 15 amino acids. From germline, CDR1 is LNHDA and CDR2 SQIVND (reference sequence). The DNA of the CDR3 is TGTGCCACCCTCCCCGGGACGGCCAATTACTATGGCTACACCTTC. This translates into CATLPGTANYYGYTF.

This clonotype was detected ten times or more. This chain joins TRBV6-1 and TRBJ2-5, with a tentative D call TRBD1 (6 bases). Germline CDR1 MNHNS, CDR2 SASEGT. This CDR3 comprises 15 residues. V was cut by 0 bases and J by 5 bases, with 13 bases left in between. CDR3 sequence (DNA): TGTGCCAGCAGTGAAGCGCTATGGGGGCGGGAGACCCAGTACTTC. This encodes CASSEALWGRETQYF.

This clonotype was detected many times. The rearrangement uses TRBV10-3 and TRBJ1-1, with D maybe TRBD1 (5 bases). The CDR3 totals 15 residues. In germline, CDR1 is ENHRY, CDR2 SYGVKD. The V end was cut by 3 bases, the J end by 5 bases, with 16 bases between. In DNA form, the CDR3 reads TGTGCCATCAGTGACCTGACGGGGGGGGAGACTGAAGCTTTCTTT. Translation: CAISDLTGGETEAFF.

There are many counts of this clonotype. The V call is TRBV20-1, the J call TRBJ2-3; 8 nucleotides agree with TRBD2. The J segment lost 0 bases and the V segment lost 1 base, leaving 3 bases of the junction unmatched. Germline CDR1 and CDR2: DFQATT and SNEGSKA (reference sequence). This CDR3 comprises 15 residues. The CDR3 protein is CSARGQRGSTDTQYF. DNA of the CDR3: TGCAGTGCTAGAGGGCAGCGGGGGAGCACAGATACGCAGTATTTT.

This clonotype was observed once. This may stem from a read error, because a much larger clone lies one nucleotide away. This chain joins TRBV6-2 or TRBV6-3 and TRBJ2-7; no firm D call. CDR3 length equals 14 residues. Germline CDR1 is MNHEY and CDR2 is SVGEGT. The CDR3 DNA is TGTGCCAGCAGTTTGACCCGGGTACCCTACGAGCAGCACTTC. The encoded protein is CASSLTRVPYEQHF.

This clonotype was counted many times. The chain has TRBV20-1 and TRBJ2-7; D remains ambiguous. CDR1 and CDR2 from the germline V gene are DFQATT and SNEGSKA (reference sequence). V dropped 3 bases and J dropped 3 bases, with 12 bases sitting between them. This CDR3 is built from 13 residues. As DNA, the CDR3 is TGCAGTGCTAGCGGCAGTCCCAACTACGAGCAGTACTTC. It translates to CSASGSPNYEQYF.

Many counts were recorded for this clonotype. V usage is TRBV5-8 and J usage is TRBJ2-3, with D perhaps being TRBD1 or TRBD2 (6 bases each). The CDR3 is 15 residues long. The germline V gene encodes CDR1 SGHTS and CDR2 YDEGEE. V shed 0 bases and J shed 8 bases, with 16 bases lying between them. CDR3 amino acids: CASSLAGVGGRTQYF. CDR3 nucleotides: TGTGCCAGCAGCTTGGCCGGGGTCGGGGGCCGTACGCAGTATTTT. Full variable domain (outside the CDR3, taken from reference TRBV5-8 and TRBJ2-3): EAGVTQSPTHLIKTRGQQATLRCSPISGHTSVYWYQQALGLGLQFLLWYDEGEERNRGNFPPRFSGRQFPNYSSELNVNALELEDSALYLCASSLAGVGGRTQYFGPGTRLTVL.

This clonotype was counted ten times or more. CDR3 nucleotide sequence: TGTGCCAGCAGCCTTGGACAGGGGGCAATATACACCGGGGAGCTGTTTTTT. Residues: CASSLGQGAIYTGELFF. The chain links TRBV4-2 to TRBJ2-2; 11 nucleotides match TRBD1. This CDR3 has 17 amino acids. The germline V gene encodes CDR1 LGHNA and CDR2 YNFKEQ. V was pared by 4 bases and J by 3 bases, with 7 bases of the junction left unmatched.

This clonotype showed up just a few times. The CDR3 region is CSARRPSATDTQYF. Written as DNA, the CDR3 is TGCAGTGCTAGGAGGCCTAGCGCCACAGATACGCAGTATTTT. This sequence joins TRBV20-1 and TRBJ2-3; a possible D gene is TRBD2 (6 bases). Germline-derived CDR1 and CDR2 are DFQATT and SNEGSKA (reference sequence). This CDR3 region has 14 residues. Trimming took 3 bases from V and 2 from J, leaving 12 bases between them.

This clonotype has more than one count but fewer than ten. The chain uses TRBV7-9 and TRBJ2-4; a possible D gene is TRBD2 (5 bases). This CDR3 spans 16 amino acids. The germline V and J ends were trimmed by 6 bases and 6 bases, with 21 bases remaining between them. Germline CDR1 and CDR2: SEHNR and FQNEAQ (reference sequence). The DNA for the CDR3 is TGTGCCAGCAGTCCCCCCTCCGGGGTCCCAGGAAACATTCAGTACTTC. This gives the protein CASSPPSGVPGNIQYF.

Ten or more counts support this clonotype. The chain combines TRBV20-1 with TRBJ2-3, with TRBD2 as a possible D gene (6 bases). This CDR3 has 16 amino acids. CDR1 and CDR2 (germline): DFQATT, SNEGSKA (reference sequence). V lost 3 bases and J 2 bases, leaving 18 bases between the germline ends. This CDR3 reads CSASRLDLVTTDTQYF. The CDR3 DNA reads TGCAGTGCTAGTAGACTAGACCTAGTAACCACAGATACGCAGTATTTT.